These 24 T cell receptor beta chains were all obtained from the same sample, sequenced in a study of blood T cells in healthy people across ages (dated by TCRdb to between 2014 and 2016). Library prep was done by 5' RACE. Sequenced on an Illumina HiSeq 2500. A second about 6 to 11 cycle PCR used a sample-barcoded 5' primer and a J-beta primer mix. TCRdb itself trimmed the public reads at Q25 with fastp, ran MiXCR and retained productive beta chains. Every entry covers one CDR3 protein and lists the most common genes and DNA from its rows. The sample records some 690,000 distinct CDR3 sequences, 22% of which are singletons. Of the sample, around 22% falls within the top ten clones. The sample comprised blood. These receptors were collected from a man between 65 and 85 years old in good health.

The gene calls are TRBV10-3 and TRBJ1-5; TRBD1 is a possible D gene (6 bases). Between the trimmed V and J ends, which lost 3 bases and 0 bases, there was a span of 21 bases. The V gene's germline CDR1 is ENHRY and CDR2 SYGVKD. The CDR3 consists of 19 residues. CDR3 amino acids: CAISEPPSRGVLSNQPQHF. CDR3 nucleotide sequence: TGTGCCATCAGTGAACCACCCAGTAGGGGGGTTCTTAGCAATCAGCCCCAGCATTTT.

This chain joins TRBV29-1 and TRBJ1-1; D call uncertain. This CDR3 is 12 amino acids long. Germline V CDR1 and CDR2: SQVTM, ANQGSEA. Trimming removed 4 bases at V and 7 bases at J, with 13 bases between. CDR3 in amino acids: CSVVVAHLEAFF. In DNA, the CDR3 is TGCAGCGTTGTTGTGGCGCACCTTGAAGCTTTCTTT.

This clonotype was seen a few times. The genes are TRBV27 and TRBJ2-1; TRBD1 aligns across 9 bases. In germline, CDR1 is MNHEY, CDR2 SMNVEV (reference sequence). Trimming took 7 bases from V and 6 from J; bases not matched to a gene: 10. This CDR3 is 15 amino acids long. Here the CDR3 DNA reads TGTGCCAGCACCCCGGGGGACAGGGACGTCAATGAGCAGTTCTTC. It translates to CASTPGDRDVNEQFF.

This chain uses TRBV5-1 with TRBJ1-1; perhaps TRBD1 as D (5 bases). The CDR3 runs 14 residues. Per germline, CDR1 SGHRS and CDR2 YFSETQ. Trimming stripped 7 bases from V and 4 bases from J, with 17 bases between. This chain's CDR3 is CASGQSSRGTEAFF. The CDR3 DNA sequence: TGCGCCAGCGGGCAGTCCTCAAGGGGCACTGAAGCTTTCTTT.

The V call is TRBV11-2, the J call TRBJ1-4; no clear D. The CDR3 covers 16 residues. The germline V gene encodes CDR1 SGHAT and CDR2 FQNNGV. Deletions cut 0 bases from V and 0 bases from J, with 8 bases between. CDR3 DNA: TGTGCCAGCAGCTTAGAGGCGTTAGCAACTAATGAAAAACTGTTTTTT. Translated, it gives CASSLEALATNEKLFF.

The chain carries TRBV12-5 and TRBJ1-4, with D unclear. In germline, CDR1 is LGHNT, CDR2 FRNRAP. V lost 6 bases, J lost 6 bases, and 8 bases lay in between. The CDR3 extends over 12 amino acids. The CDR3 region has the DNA TGTGCTAGTGGGCAGCGGGATGAAAAACTGTTTTTT. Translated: CASGQRDEKLFF.

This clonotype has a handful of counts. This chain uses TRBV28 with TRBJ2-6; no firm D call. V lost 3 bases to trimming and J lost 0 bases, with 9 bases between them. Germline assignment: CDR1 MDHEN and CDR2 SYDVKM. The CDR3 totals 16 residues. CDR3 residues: CASSLPRPSGANVLTF. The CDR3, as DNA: TGTGCCAGCAGTTTGCCAAGACCCTCTGGGGCCAACGTCCTGACTTTC.

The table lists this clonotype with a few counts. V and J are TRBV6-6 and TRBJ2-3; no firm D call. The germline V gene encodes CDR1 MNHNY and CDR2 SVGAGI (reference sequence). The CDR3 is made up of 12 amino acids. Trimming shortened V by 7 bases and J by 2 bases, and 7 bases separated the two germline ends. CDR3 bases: TGTGCCAGCACCTACTACACAGATACGCAGTATTTT. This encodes CASTYYTDTQYF.

The CDR3 reads CAISGGVEGSEQFF. CDR3 DNA sequence: TGTGCCATCAGTGGAGGAGTCGAGGGTAGTGAGCAGTTCTTC. The chain joins TRBV10-3 to TRBJ2-1; a possible D gene is TRBD2 (5 bases). The germline V gene encodes CDR1 ENHRY and CDR2 SYGVKD. The V end lost 4 bases, the J end lost 9 bases, and 16 bases lay between the germline ends. The CDR3 runs to 14 residues.

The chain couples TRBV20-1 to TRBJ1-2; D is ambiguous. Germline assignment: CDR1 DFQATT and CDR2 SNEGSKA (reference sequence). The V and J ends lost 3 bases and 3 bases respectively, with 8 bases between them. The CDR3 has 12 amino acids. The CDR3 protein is CSARGRDYGYTF. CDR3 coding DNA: TGCAGTGCTAGGGGGAGGGACTATGGCTACACCTTC.

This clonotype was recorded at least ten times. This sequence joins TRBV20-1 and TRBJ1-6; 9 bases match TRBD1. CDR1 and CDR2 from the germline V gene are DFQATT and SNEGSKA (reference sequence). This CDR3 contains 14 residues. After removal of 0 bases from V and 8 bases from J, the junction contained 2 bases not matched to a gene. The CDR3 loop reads CSARDDRGDSPLHF. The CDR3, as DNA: TGCAGTGCTAGAGACGACAGGGGGGATTCACCCCTCCACTTT.

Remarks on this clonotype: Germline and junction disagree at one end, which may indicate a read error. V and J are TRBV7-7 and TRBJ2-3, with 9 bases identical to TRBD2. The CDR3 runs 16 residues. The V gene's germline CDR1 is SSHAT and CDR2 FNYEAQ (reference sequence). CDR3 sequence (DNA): TGTGCTAGCAACTTGGGAGCGGGGGGTGGCACAGATACGCAGTATTTT. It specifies CASNLGAGGGTDTQYF. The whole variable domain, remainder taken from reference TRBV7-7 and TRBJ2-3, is GAGVSQSPRYKVTKRGQDVTLRCDPISSHATLYWYQQALGQGPEFLTYFNYEAQPDKSGLPSDRFSAERPEGSISTLTIQRTEQRDSAMYRCASNLGAGGGTDTQYFGPGTRLTVL.

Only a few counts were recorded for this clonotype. The CDR3 protein is CASSQDLDRFLEQYF. CDR3 bases: TGCGCCAGCAGCCAAGACCTAGACAGGTTCTTGGAGCAGTACTTC. This chain connects TRBV4-1 to TRBJ2-7; possible D gene TRBD1, 6 bases. V lost 0 bases, J lost 7 bases, and 16 bases lay in between. The CDR3 sequence is 15 residues long. In germline, CDR1 is MGHRA, CDR2 YSYEKL.

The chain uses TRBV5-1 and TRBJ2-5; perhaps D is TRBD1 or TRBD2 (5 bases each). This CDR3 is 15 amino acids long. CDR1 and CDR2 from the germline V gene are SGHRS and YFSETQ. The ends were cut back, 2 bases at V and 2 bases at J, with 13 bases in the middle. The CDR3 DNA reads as TGCGCCAGCAGCTTAGATGAGGGGCAGCAAGAGACCCAGTACTTC. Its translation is CASSLDEGQQETQYF.

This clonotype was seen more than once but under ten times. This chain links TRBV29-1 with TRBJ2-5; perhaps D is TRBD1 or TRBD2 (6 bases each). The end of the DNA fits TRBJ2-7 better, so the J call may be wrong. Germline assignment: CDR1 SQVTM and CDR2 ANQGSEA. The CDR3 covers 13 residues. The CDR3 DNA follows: TGCAGCGTCGGGCTCGGGGGCCTCAACGAGCAGTACTTC. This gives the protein CSVGLGGLNEQYF.

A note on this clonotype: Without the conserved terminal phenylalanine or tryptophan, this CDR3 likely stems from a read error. CDR3: CASSSLTSGVTVGREQYV. CDR3 DNA sequence: TGTGCCAGCAGCTCCTTGACTAGCGGAGTTACGGTGGGTCGAGAGCAGTACGTC. J is TRBJ2-5 and V is TRBV5-6; TRBD2 matches at 9 bases. Unmatched junction bases numbered 23, after V lost 3 bases and J lost 11 bases. CDR1 and CDR2 (germline): SGHDT, YYEEEE. The CDR3 is 18 residues long.

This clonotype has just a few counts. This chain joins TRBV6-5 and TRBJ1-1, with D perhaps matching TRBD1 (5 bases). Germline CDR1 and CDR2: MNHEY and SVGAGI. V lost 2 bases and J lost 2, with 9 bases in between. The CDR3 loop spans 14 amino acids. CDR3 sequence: CASSYTGTNTEAFF. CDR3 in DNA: TGTGCCAGCAGTTACACGGGGACTAACACTGAAGCTTTCTTT.

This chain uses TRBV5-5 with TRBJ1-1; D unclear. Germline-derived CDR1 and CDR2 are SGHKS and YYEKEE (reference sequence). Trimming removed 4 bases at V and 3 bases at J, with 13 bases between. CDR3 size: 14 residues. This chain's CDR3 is CASSAGSVYTEAFF. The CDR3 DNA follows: TGTGCCAGCAGCGCGGGAAGTGTGTACACTGAAGCTTTCTTT.

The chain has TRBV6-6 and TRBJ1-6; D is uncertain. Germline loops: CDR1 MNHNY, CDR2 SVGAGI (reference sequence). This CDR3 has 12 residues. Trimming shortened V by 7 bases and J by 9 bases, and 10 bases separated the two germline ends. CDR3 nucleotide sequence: TGTGCCAGCATGGCGCCAAGTTCACCCCTCCACTTT. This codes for CASMAPSSPLHF.

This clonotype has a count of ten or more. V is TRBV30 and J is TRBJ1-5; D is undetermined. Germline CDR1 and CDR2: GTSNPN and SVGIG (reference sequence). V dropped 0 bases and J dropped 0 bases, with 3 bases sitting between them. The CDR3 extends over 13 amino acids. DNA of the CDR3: TGTGCCTGGAGTGTAGGTAGCAATCAGCCCCAGCATTTT. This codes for CAWSVGSNQPQHF.

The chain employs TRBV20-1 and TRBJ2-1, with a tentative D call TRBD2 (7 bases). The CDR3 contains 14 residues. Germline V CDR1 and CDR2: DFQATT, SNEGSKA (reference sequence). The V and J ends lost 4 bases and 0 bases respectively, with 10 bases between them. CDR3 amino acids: CSAKGGSSYNEQFF. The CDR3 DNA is TGCAGTGCTAAGGGGGGGAGCTCCTACAATGAGCAGTTCTTC.

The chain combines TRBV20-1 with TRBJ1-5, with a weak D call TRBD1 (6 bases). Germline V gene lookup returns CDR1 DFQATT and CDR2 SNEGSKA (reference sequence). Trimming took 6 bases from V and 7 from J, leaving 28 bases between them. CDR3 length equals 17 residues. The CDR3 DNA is TGCAGTGCCAGCGTCAGTCGCGGGCAGGGGAGGATGCAGCCCCAGCATTTT. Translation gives CSASVSRGQGRMQPQHF.

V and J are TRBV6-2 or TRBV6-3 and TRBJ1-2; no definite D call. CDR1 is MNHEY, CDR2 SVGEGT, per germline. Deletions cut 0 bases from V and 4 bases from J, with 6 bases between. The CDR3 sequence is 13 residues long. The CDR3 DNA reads TGTGCCAGCAGTTACTCAGAGAGCTATGGCTACACCTTC. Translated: CASSYSESYGYTF.

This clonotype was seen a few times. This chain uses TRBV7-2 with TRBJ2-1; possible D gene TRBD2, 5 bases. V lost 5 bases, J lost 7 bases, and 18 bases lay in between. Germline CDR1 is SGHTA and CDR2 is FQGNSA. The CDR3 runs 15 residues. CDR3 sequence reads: CASSVEKASHNEQFF. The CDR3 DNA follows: TGTGCCAGCAGCGTCGAGAAGGCTAGCCATAATGAGCAGTTCTTC.